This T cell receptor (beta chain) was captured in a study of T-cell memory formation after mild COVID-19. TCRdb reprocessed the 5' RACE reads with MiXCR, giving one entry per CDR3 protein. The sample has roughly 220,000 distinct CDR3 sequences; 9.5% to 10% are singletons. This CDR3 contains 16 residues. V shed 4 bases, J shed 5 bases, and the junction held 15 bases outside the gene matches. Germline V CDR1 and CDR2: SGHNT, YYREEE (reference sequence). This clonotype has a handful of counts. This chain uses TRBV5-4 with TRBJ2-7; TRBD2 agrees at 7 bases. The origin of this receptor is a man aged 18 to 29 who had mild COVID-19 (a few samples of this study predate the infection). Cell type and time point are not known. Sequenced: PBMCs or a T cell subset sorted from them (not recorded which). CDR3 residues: CASSPWGRQGGHEQYF. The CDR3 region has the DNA TGTGCCAGCAGCCCTTGGGGTCGGCAGGGAGGGCACGAGCAGTACTTC.